The clone carrying this T cell receptor (beta chain) was seen many times. This CDR3 spans 15 amino acids. V lost 7 bases and J lost 5; bases outside the gene matches: 8. Documented time point: newly diagnosed GD, antithyroid drugs for less than 3 months. With RNA extracted from PBMCs as input, the TCR library was made. This sample was included in a study of regulatory T cells in long-lasting Graves disease. iRepertoire HTBI primers and Arm-PCR of CDR3 regions built TCR beta libraries. A single record per CDR3 protein comes from TCRdb applying MiXCR to the multiplex PCR reads. The sample shows 510,000 or so distinct CDR3 sequences, approximately 12% of them seen only once. This sample also belongs to another study, concerning T cells in Graves' hyperthyroidism and ophthalmopathy.

This sequence joins TRBV12-3 or TRBV12-4 and TRBJ2-2; TRBD2 aligns across 9 bases. The clonotype was recovered from a woman aged 25 to 39 with Graves disease. Sequenced material: peripheral blood mononuclear cells (PBMCs), taken at new diagnosis, from a patient treated with antithyroid drugs. CDR3 in DNA: TGTGCCAGCATCATGGGGCTAGCGGGGACCGGGGAGCTGTTTTTT. It specifies CASIMGLAGTGELFF.